The entry below describes one T cell receptor beta chain. This CDR3 is also generated by other DNA sequences in the sample. V gave up 1 base and J gave up 0 bases; unmatched junction bases: 0. Germline V gene data show CDR1 as LGHDT and CDR2 as YNNKEL (reference sequence). This CDR3 contains 15 residues. The sample comes from a study of Ad26.COV2.S vaccination and SARS-CoV-2 variants. TCRdb keeps only in-frame clones here, not all; method: immunoSEQ multiplex PCR. The sample has around 300,000 clones, about nine tenths seen once. Treatment described: about 20 received Ad26.COV2.S at low or high dose, single or two shots; about 5 received placebo; per-sample allocation not given. Sampling was performed 63 days after the first vaccine or placebo injection.

The chain is built from TRBV3-1 (or the pseudogene TRBV3-2) and TRBJ1-5; 7 nucleotides match TRBD1. This TCR came from a person aged 18-65 years who received the Ad26.COV2.S COVID-19 vaccine or a placebo. Source: peripheral blood, taken in a trial of Ad26.COV2.S vaccine versus placebo. The CDR3 loop is CASSQGTGSNQPQHF. In DNA form, the CDR3 reads TGTGCCAGCAGCCAAGGGACAGGTAGCAATCAGCCCCAGCATTTT.